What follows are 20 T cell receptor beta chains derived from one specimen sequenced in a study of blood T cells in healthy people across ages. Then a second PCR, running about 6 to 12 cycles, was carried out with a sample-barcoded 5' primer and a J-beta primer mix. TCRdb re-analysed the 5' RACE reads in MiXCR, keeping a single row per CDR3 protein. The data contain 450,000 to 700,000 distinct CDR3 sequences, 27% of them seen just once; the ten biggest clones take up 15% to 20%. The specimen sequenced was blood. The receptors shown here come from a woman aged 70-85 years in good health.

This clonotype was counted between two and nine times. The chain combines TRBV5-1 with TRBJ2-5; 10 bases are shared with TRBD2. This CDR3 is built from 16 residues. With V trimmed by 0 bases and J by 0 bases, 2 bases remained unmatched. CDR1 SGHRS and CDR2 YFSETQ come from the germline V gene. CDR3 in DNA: TGCGCCAGCAGCTTGGCACTAGCGGGGTACCAAGAGACCCAGTACTTC. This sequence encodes CASSLALAGYQETQYF.

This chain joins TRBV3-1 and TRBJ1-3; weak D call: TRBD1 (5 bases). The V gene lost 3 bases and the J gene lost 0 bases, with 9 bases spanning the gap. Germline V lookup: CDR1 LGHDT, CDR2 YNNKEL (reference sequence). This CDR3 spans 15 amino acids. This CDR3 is CASSHAGFSGNTIYF. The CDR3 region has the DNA TGTGCCAGCAGCCACGCAGGGTTCTCTGGAAACACCATATATTTT.

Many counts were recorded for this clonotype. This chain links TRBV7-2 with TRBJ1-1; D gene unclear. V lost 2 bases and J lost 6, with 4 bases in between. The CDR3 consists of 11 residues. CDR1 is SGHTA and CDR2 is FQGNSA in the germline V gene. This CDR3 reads CASSLWAEAFF. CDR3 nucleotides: TGTGCCAGCAGCTTATGGGCTGAAGCTTTCTTT.

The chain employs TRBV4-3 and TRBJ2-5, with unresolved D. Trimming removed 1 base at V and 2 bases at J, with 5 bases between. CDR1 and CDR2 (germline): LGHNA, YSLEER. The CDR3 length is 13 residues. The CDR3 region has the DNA TGCGCCAGCAGCCAAGCTAGGCAAGAGACCCAGTACTTC. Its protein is CASSQARQETQYF.

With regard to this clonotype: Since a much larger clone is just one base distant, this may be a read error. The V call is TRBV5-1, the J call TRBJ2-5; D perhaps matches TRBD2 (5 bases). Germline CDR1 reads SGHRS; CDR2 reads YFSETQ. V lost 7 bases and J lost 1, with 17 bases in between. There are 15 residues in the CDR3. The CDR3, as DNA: TGCGCCAGCTCGAGACTAACAGTTCGCCAAGAGACCCAGTACTTC. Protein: CASSRLTVRQETQYF. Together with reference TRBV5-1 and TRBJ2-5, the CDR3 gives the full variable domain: KAGVTQTPRYLIKTRGQQVTLSCSPISGHRSVSWYQQTPGQGLQFLFEYFSETQRNKGNFPGRFSGRQFSNSRSEMNVSTLELGDSALYLCASSRLTVRQETQYFGPGTRLLVL.

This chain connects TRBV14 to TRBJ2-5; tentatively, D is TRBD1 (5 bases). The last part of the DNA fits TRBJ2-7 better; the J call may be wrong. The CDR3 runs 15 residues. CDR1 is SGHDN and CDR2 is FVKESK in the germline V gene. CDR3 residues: CASSPRMAGLYEQYF. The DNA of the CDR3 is TGTGCCAGCAGCCCTCGAATGGCAGGGCTCTACGAGCAGTACTTC.

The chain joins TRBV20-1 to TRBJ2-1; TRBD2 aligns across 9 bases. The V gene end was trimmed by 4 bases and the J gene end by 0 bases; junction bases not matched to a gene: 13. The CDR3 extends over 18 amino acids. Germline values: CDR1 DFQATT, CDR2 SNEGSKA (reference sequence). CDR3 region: CSAKGGGRAESSYNEQFF. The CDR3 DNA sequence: TGCAGTGCTAAGGGGGGCGGGAGGGCAGAATCCTCCTACAATGAGCAGTTCTTC.

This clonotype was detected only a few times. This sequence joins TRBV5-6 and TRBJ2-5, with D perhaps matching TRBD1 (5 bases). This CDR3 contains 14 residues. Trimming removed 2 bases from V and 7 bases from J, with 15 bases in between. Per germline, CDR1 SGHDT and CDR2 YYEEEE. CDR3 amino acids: CASSLVAGSGTQYF. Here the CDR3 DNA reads TGTGCCAGCAGCTTAGTGGCAGGGTCAGGGACCCAGTACTTC.

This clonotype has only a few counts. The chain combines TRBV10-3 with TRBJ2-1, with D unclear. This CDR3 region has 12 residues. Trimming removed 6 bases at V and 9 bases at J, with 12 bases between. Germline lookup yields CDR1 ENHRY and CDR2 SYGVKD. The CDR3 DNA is TGTGCCATCAGCCTTACAACTTTTGAGCAGTTCTTC. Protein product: CAISLTTFEQFF.

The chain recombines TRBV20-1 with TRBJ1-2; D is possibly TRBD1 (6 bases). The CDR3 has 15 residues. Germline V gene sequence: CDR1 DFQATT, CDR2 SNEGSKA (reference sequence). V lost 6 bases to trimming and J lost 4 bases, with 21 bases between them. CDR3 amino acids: CSAHSGGPGGYGYTF. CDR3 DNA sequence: TGCAGTGCCCACTCCGGGGGCCCGGGGGGCTATGGCTACACCTTC.

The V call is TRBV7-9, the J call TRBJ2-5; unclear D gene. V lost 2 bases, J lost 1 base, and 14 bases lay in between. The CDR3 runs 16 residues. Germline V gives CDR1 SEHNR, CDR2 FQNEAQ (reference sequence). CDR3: CASSLWEKVGQETQYF. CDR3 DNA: TGTGCCAGCAGCTTATGGGAAAAAGTCGGCCAAGAGACCCAGTACTTC.

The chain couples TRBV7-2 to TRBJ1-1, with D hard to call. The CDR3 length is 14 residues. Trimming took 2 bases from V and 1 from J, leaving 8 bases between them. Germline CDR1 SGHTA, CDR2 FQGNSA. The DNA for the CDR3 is TGTGCCAGCAGCTTAAAACCATCGAACACTGAAGCTTTCTTT. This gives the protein CASSLKPSNTEAFF. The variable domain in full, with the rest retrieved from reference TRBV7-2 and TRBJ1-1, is GAGVSQSPSNKVTEKGKDVELRCDPISGHTALYWYRQSLGQGLEFLIYFQGNSAPDKSGLPSDRFSAERTGGSVSTLTIQRTQQEDSAVYLCASSLKPSNTEAFFGQGTRLTVV.

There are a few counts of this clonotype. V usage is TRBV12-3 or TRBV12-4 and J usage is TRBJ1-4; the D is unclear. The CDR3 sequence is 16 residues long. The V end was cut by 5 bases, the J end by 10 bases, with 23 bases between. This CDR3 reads CASSDSIFQDSTKLFF. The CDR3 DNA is TGTGCCAGCAGTGACTCAATTTTCCAGGACTCAACAAAACTGTTTTTT.

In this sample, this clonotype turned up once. The CDR3 sequence: CSVEGHLFIDGYTF. CDR3 coding DNA: TGCAGCGTTGAAGGCCACCTCTTTATTGATGGCTACACCTTC. This chain links TRBV29-1 with TRBJ1-2; D unresolved. This CDR3 is built from 14 residues. CDR1 is SQVTM and CDR2 is ANQGSEA in the germline V gene. V gave up 1 base and J gave up 6 bases, with 15 bases separating them.

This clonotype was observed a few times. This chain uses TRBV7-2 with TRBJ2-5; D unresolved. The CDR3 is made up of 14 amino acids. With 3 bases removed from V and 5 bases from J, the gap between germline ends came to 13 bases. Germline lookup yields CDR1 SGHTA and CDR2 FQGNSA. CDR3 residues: CASSFSSRPETQYF. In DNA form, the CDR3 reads TGTGCCAGCAGCTTTTCCAGCAGACCGGAGACCCAGTACTTC.

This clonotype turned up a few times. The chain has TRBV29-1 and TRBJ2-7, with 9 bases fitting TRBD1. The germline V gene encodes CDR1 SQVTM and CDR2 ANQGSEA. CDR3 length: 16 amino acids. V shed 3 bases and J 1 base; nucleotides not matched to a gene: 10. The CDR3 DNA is TGCAGCGTTGAGACGATAAGACAGGGGGGGTCCTACGAGCAGTACTTC. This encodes CSVETIRQGGSYEQYF.

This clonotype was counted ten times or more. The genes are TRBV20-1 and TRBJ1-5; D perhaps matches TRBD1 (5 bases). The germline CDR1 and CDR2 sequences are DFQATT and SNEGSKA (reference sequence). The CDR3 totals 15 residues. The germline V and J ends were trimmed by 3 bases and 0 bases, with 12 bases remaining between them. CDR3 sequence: CSASQGLYSNQPQHF. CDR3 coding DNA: TGCAGTGCTAGTCAGGGCCTTTATAGCAATCAGCCCCAGCATTTT.

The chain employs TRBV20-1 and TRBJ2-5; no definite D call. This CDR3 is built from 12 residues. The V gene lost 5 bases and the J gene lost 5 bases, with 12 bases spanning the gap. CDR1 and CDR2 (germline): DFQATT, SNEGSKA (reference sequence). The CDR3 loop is CSAGPLQETQYF. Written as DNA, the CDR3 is TGCAGTGCTGGCCCCCTCCAGGAGACCCAGTACTTC.

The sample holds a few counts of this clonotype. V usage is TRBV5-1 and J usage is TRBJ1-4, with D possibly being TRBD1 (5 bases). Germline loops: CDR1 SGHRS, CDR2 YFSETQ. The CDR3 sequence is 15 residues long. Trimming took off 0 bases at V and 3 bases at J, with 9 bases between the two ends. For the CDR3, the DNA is TGCGCCAGCAGCTTGGGAGCAGGGCCTAATGAAAAACTGTTTTTT. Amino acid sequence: CASSLGAGPNEKLFF. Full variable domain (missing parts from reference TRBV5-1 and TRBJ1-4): KAGVTQTPRYLIKTRGQQVTLSCSPISGHRSVSWYQQTPGQGLQFLFEYFSETQRNKGNFPGRFSGRQFSNSRSEMNVSTLELGDSALYLCASSLGAGPNEKLFFGSGTQLSVL.

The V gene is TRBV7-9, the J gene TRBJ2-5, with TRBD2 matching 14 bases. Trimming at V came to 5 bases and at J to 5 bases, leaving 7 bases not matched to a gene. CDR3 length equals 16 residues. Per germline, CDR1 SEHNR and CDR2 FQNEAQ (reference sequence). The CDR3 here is CASSKTSGGASETQYF. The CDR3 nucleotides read TGTGCCAGCAGCAAGACTAGCGGGGGGGCATCCGAGACCCAGTACTTC.